Sequencing of this T cell receptor beta chain was carried out in a study of beta chain features in type 1 diabetes. Study overall: Patients looked much like healthy donors when it came to age, gender and cell yields.

The sequenced template was cDNA made from the entire isolated RNA. Sequenced by immunoSEQ multiplex PCR; TCRdb stores in-frame clones only, minus some. This table has around 300,000 clones, about 8.5% appearing once. There was one heparinised blood draw per donor, averaging around 120 mL. Germline V lookup: CDR1 MNHEY, CDR2 SVGAGI. The CDR3 contains 13 residues. The germline V and J ends were trimmed by 0 bases and 6 bases, with 6 bases remaining between them. This clone was recorded a few times. What it binds is not known. Study-level points and caveats: Amplification by PCR could prefer shorter templates, with the same effect in patients and controls.

This chain uses TRBV6-5 with TRBJ1-5, with D uncertain. This TCR was sampled from a woman aged 18-30 years in good health. Specimen: central memory CD4+ T cells from blood. The CDR3 loop reads CASSYSRSQPQHF. DNA of the CDR3: TGTGCCAGCAGTTACTCCCGGAGTCAGCCCCAGCATTTT.